This T cell receptor beta chain came from a study of T cell responses to AZD1222 COVID-19 vaccine. Germline CDR1 reads SGHVS; CDR2 reads FQNEAQ. This CDR3 spans 15 amino acids. V gave up 6 bases and J gave up 7 bases; unmatched junction bases: 10. Assay: immunoSEQ multiplex PCR; the TCRdb copy retains only in-frame clones and omits some. The sample gives some 79,000 clones, around 85% of which show up once; about 12% is in the top ten. The J gene is TRBJ1-5, the V gene TRBV7-8; 9 nucleotides align to TRBD1. The source of this sequence is an adult who received the AZD1222 COVID-19 vaccine. The specimen was peripheral blood, collected 28 days after the second AZD1222 dose. In nucleotides, the CDR3 is TGTGCCAGCAGTTCACAAACAGGGGGCGGGCAGCCCCAGCATTTT. Its protein product is CASSSQTGGGQPQHF. The complete variable domain, with remaining parts taken from reference TRBV7-8 and TRBJ1-5, reads GAGVSQSPRYKVAKRGQDVALRCDPISGHVSLFWYQQALGQGPEFLTYFQNEAQLDKSGLPSDRFFAERPEGSVSTLKIQRTQQEDSAVYLCASSSQTGGGQPQHFGDGTRLSIL.